The entry that follows covers one T cell receptor beta chain sequence. TCR beta was sequenced from blood CD8+ and CD4+ T cells. Patients with Susac syndrome met diagnostic criteria defined recently for definite or probable disease. FACS enriched CD8+ TEMRA cells, while bulk CD8+ and CD4+ were negatively isolated. The CDR3 spans 14 residues. The germline V gene has CDR1 SGDLS and CDR2 YYNGEE. Trimming removed 0 bases at V and 4 bases at J, with 9 bases between. When the RNA was reverse transcribed, random hexamers were used with an input of roughly 0.5 to 1 ug. A multiplex approach, immunoSEQ multiplex PCR, amplified TCR beta CDR3 across 54 Vbeta and 13 Jbeta. Each CDR3 protein gets one entry after TCRdb re-called the immunoSEQ multiplex PCR reads with MiXCR. Found here are under 200,000 distinct CDR3 sequences, 95% to 96% of them singletons; the top ten hold around 0.13%. The data were obtained in a study of CD8 T cells in Susac syndrome.

This sequence originates from a human donor with Susac syndrome. The gene calls are TRBV9 and TRBJ2-3; D gene uncertain. The source material was CD4+ T cells from PBMCs. The CDR3 loop reads CASSVDGGSDTQYF. CDR3 coding DNA: TGTGCCAGCAGCGTAGACGGTGGGTCAGATACGCAGTATTTT.